This paragraph covers one T cell receptor beta chain sequence. The antigen remains undetermined. This entry is derived from a study of cytomegalovirus exposure and HLA in healthy donors. Study findings and constraints: Under in vitro conditions, three CMV-associated chains were confirmed as specific for CMV antigens. Information on immune exposure was restricted to one variable (CMV serostatus).

Although they were nominally healthy when sampled, donors likely had unrecorded immune exposures. Vbeta (60) and Jbeta (13) primers were used in the PCR. Sequencing was performed with immunoSEQ multiplex PCR; in TCRdb, only in-frame clones are kept and a portion is missing. The profile shows over 150,000 clones, around 85% of them singletons. The TCR originated in a woman aged 25-40 years in good health and CMV-seronegative. The sample comprised PBMCs.

The DNA of the CDR3 is TGCAGCGCTCAGGGGACACTGGGAGAAAAACTGTTTTTT. Encoded protein: CSAQGTLGEKLFF. The chain couples TRBV29-1 to TRBJ1-4, with D possibly matching TRBD1 (6 bases). The CDR3 loop spans 13 amino acids. Germline V gives CDR1 SQVTM, CDR2 ANQGSEA. The V end was cut by 7 bases, the J end by 8 bases, with 17 bases between. Combining the CDR3 with reference TRBV29-1 and TRBJ1-4 gives the whole variable domain SAVISQKPSRDICQRGTSLTIQCQVDSQVTMMFWYRQQPGQSLTLIATANQGSEATYESGFVIDKFPISRPNLTFSTLTVSNMSPEDSSIYLCSAQGTLGEKLFFGSGTQLSVL.